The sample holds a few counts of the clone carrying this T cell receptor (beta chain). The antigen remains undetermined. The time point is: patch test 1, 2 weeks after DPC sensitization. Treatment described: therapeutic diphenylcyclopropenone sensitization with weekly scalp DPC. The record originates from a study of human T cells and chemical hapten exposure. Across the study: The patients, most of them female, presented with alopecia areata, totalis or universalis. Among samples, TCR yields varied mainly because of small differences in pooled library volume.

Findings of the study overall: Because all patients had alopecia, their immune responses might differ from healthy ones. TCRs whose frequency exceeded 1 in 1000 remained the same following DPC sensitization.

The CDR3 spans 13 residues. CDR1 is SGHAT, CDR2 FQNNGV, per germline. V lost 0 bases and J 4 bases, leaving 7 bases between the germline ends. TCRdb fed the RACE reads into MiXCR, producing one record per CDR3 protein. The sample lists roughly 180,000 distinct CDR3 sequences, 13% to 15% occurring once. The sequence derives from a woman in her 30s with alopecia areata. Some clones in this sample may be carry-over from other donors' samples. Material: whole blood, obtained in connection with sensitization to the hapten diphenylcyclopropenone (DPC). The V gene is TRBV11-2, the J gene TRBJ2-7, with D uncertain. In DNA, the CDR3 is TGTGCCAGCAGCTTAGATCGAGGATACGAGCAGTACTTC. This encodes CASSLDRGYEQYF.